Listed below are T cell receptor beta chains from one sample, sequenced in a study of OX40 agonist ivuxolimab in advanced cancers. TCRdb's table, derived via immunoSEQ multiplex PCR, lists solely in-frame clones and lacks some. The repertoire holds about 80,000 clones, roughly nine tenths seen once, with around 5.1% in the top ten. The sequenced sample was CD4+ or CD8+ T cells sorted from blood, obtained in a trial of the OX40 agonist ivuxolimab. The receptors shown here come from an adult with an advanced solid tumor such as melanoma, head and neck, liver or kidney cancer. CDR3s include the opening cysteine and the closing phenylalanine or tryptophan. D genes are given only for firm matches. Rows give clone size only sometimes, using once, few, many, or a class for an expanded clone.

d_call	v_call	clone_size	j_call	cdr3_nt	cdr3_aa
.	TRBV4-2	once	TRBJ1-4	TGTGCCAGCAGCCAAGCCATCGGGGGGACTAATGAAAAACTGTTTTTT	CASSQAIGGTNEKLFF
.	TRBV10-1	.	TRBJ1-4	TGCGCCAGCAGTGAGTCTTGGCAGGAGAATGAAAAACTGTTTTTT	CASSESWQENEKLFF
TRBD2	TRBV9	.	TRBJ2-2	TGTGCCAGCAGCATAGGACTAGCGGGGAACACCGGGGAGCTGTTTTTT	CASSIGLAGNTGELFF
.	TRBV5-4	.	TRBJ1-5	TGTGCCAGCAGCCCCCCCGGACCGAACTCCAATCAGCCCCAGCATTTT	CASSPPGPNSNQPQHF
.	TRBV4-3	once	TRBJ1-3	TGCGCCAGCAGCCAAGATTGGACGTCAGGAAACACCATATATTTT	CASSQDWTSGNTIYF
.	TRBV9	few	TRBJ1-5	TGTGCCAGCAGCGTGGACACAAATCAGCCCCAGCATTTT	CASSVDTNQPQHF
.	TRBV11-3	.	TRBJ2-1	TGTGCCAGCAGCCGAGGTGGGGCCGACCTAAACAATGAGCAGTTCTTC	CASSRGGADLNNEQFF
TRBD2	TRBV28	.	TRBJ2-2	TGTGCCAGCAGCTTAGCGGGCGCCGGCGCCGGGGAGCTGTTTTTT	CASSLAGAGAGELFF
.	TRBV7-5	.	TRBJ2-7	TGTGCCAGAAGCTTGTGCTCCGGGTTTGAGTACTTC	CARSLCSGFEYF
.	TRBV7-2	.	TRBJ1-2	TGTGCCAGCAGCTTAGTCCTGGAGGTGCATGGCTACACCTTC	CASSLVLEVHGYTF
TRBD2	TRBV7-2	.	TRBJ2-3	TGTGCCAGCAGCCCAGGGGGACTAGCCACAGATACGCAGTATTTT	CASSPGGLATDTQYF
.	TRBV7-6	once	TRBJ1-1	TGTGCCAGCAGCTTAGATCTGAGGCGGAAGAGAGACACTGAAGCTTTCTTT	CASSLDLRRKRDTEAFF
.	TRBV6-1	.	TRBJ1-6	TGTGCCAGCATATCGGGACTGGCTTCACCCCTCCACTTT	CASISGLASPLHF
.	TRBV11-2	.	TRBJ2-3	TGTGCCAGCAGCCCAGGCCAGGGGGATACGCAGTATTTT	CASSPGQGDTQYF
.	TRBV5-6	.	TRBJ2-1	TGTGCCAGCAGCTGGGACGTAGTGGTCGATGAGCAGTTCTTC	CASSWDVVVDEQFF
.	TRBV7-2	.	TRBJ1-2	TGTGCCAGCAGCTTCCGACAAACTAACTATGGCTACACCTTC	CASSFRQTNYGYTF
.	TRBV5-1	.	TRBJ2-7	TGCGCCAGCAGCCAGGGCTACGAGCAGTACTTC	CASSQGYEQYF
.	TRBV2	.	TRBJ2-3	TGTGCCAGCATTCCCGGGACTAGCACAGATACGCAGTATTTT	CASIPGTSTDTQYF
.	TRBV5-1	.	TRBJ2-2	TGCGCCAGCAGCTGGTCGGGTACGGGGGCCACGAACACCGGGGAGCTGTTTTTT	CASSWSGTGATNTGELFF
TRBD1	TRBV15	.	TRBJ2-3	TGTGCCACCAGCAGAGGGACAGGGTCAGATACGCAGTATTTT	CATSRGTGSDTQYF
.	TRBV18	.	TRBJ2-7	TGTGCCAGCTCACCGCGGGACTCCTCGGAGCAGTACTTC	CASSPRDSSEQYF
TRBD1	TRBV6-1	.	TRBJ1-2	TGTGCCAGCAGTGAAGGGACAGGGAACTATGGCTACACCTTC	CASSEGTGNYGYTF
TRBD2	TRBV6-5	.	TRBJ2-7	TGTGCCAGCAGTGGGACTAGCGGCTCCTACGAGCAGTACTTC	CASSGTSGSYEQYF
TRBD2	TRBV6-1	.	TRBJ2-2	TGTGCCAGCAGTCCCCGGGGGGGACCCGGGGAGCTGTTTTTT	CASSPRGGPGELFF
TRBD1	TRBV30	.	TRBJ1-1	TGTGCCTGGAGTGAAGGGGGCCAAACTGAAGCTTTCTTT	CAWSEGGQTEAFF
TRBD2	TRBV5-1	once	TRBJ2-5	TGCGCCAGCAGCCAAATCCCGGGACTAGCGGGAGGTGAGGAGACCCAGTACTTC	CASSQIPGLAGGEETQYF
.	TRBV6-5	.	TRBJ2-7	TGTGCCAGCAGTTCGCCTACCTCCTACGAGCAGTACTTC	CASSSPTSYEQYF
.	TRBV19	.	TRBJ1-1	TGTGCCAGTAGTATCTGGGGGTCCACTGAAGCTTTCTTT	CASSIWGSTEAFF
.	TRBV28	.	TRBJ1-3	TGTGCCAGCGGCGGGGTGATCTCTGGAAACACCATATATTTT	CASGGVISGNTIYF
.	TRBV7-2	.	TRBJ2-1	TGTGCCAGCAGCTTAGGACTATACAATGAGCAGTTCTTC	CASSLGLYNEQFF
.	TRBV7-2	.	TRBJ2-7	TGTGCCAGCAGCTTAAGCGGGCTAGCCCCAGAGATCCATCCGTACTTC	CASSLSGLAPEIHPYF
.	TRBV23-1	.	TRBJ2-1	TGCGCCAGCACGCACAGGCGGAAATACAATGAGCAGTTCTTC	CASTHRRKYNEQFF
.	TRBV5-1	.	TRBJ1-3	TGCGCCAGCAGCTTGGCCGGGGTGAGAAGCTCTGGAAACACCATATATTTT	CASSLAGVRSSGNTIYF
.	TRBV7-2	.	TRBJ2-7	TGTGCCAGCAGCTTAAGCGTCGGGAGCCCCTCCTACGAGCAGTACTTC	CASSLSVGSPSYEQYF
.	TRBV29-1	.	TRBJ1-5	TGCAGCGTCGTATACGGGACTTCCCTTAGCAATCAGCCCCAGCATTTT	CSVVYGTSLSNQPQHF
TRBD2	TRBV6-5	.	TRBJ2-1	TGTGCCAGCAGCCGACTAGCGGGGTACAATGAGCAGTTCTTC	CASSRLAGYNEQFF
TRBD2	TRBV19	.	TRBJ2-3	TGTGCCACATCACCGGGGAGGGCAAGATCAGGGACAGATACGCAGTATTTT	CATSPGRARSGTDTQYF
.	TRBV27	.	TRBJ1-4	TGTGCCAGCAGTCCTCATGAAACTAATGAAAAACTGTTTTTT	CASSPHETNEKLFF
.	TRBV27	.	TRBJ2-7	TGTGCCAGCAGTCCCAGGGGTAGGAGGGAGTACTTC	CASSPRGRREYF
.	TRBV4-2	.	TRBJ2-6	TGTGCCAGCAGCTTCTCTGGGGCCAACGTCCTGACTTTC	CASSFSGANVLTF